Listed here are 27 T cell receptor beta chains from one sample, sequenced in a study of tumor and adjacent non-tumor tissue in lung cancer. No cell sorting was done before RNA was extracted from the tissue. Three rounds of nested PCR, following a modified ARM-PCR protocol, produced the TCRbeta library. TCRdb re-analysed the multiplex PCR reads in MiXCR, keeping a single row per CDR3 protein. The table has about 76,000 distinct CDR3 sequences, less than 75% seen once. Sequenced sample: lung tumor tissue. Every receptor here comes from a woman aged 70-85 years with non-small cell lung cancer.

The chain carries TRBV5-1 and TRBJ2-7; 8 positions agree with TRBD1. Trimming cost V 4 bases and J 2 bases; bases outside gene matches: 5. The length of the CDR3 is 14 residues. Per germline, CDR1 SGHRS and CDR2 YFSETQ. CDR3 sequence (DNA): TGCGCCAGCAGCATGGGACAGGTAACCTACGAGCAGTACTTC. Its translation: CASSMGQVTYEQYF.

This clonotype was recorded a few times. One base away lies a much larger clone, so this may be a sequencing read error. The conserved closing phenylalanine or tryptophan is absent in this CDR3, likely reflecting a read error. The DNA is left out, because the CDR3 cannot be placed on it with certainty; the CDR3 is given as TCRdb lists it. The chain links TRBV28 to TRBJ2-7. Germline V gives CDR1 MDHEN, CDR2 SYDVKM. The CDR3 length equals 9 residues, ends included. The chain's CDR3 is CANRTIQCS.

The table lists this clonotype with a few counts. A read error is possible here, since a much larger clone lies one base away. The chain carries TRBV28 and TRBJ2-5, with 10 bases that match TRBD1. CDR1 MDHEN and CDR2 SYDVKM come from the germline V gene. Trimming at V came to 5 bases and at J to 2 bases, leaving 11 bases not matched to a gene. The length of the CDR3 is 17 residues. DNA for the CDR3: TGTGCCAGCAGTACCAGACAGGGGGCGAGGCCACAAGAGACCCAGTACTTC. It specifies CASSTRQGARPQETQYF.

In regard to this clonotype: At one end the junction does not follow the germline gene, possibly because of a read error. This chain uses TRBV4-1 with TRBJ2-7, with D perhaps TRBD1 (7 bases). Looked up from germline, CDR1 is MGHRA and CDR2 is YSYEKL. This CDR3 is 17 amino acids long. The CDR3 spells CASSQPQDRTTSFEQYF. The CDR3 DNA sequence: TGCGCCAGCAGCCAACCGCAGGACAGGACTACGTCCTTCGAGCAGTACTTC.

This clonotype has only one observation. This chain joins TRBV20-1 and TRBJ2-1; tentative D call: TRBD2 (5 bases). Trimming removed 4 bases from V and 7 bases from J, with 23 bases in between. Germline V gene sequence: CDR1 DFQATT, CDR2 SNEGSKA (reference sequence). The CDR3 runs to 16 residues. The DNA for the CDR3 is TGCAGTGCTAAAGATCAGTTGGCGGGTGTTGGGAATGAGCAGTTCTTC. Amino acid sequence: CSAKDQLAGVGNEQFF.

The chain recombines TRBV4-1 with TRBJ2-3; 9 nucleotides align to TRBD2. Germline CDR1 and CDR2: MGHRA and YSYEKL. There are 16 residues in the CDR3. The V segment lost 8 bases and the J segment 4 bases; nucleotides outside the gene matches: 13. CDR3 sequence: CASYQVVAGDPDTQYF. The CDR3 nucleotides read TGCGCCAGCTACCAAGTAGTAGCGGGAGACCCAGATACGCAGTATTTT.

In the case of this clonotype: The CDR3 does not end in the conserved phenylalanine or tryptophan, so this is likely a read error. V usage is TRBV6-6 and J usage is TRBJ2-1; 10 positions agree with TRBD2. The CDR3 has 15 amino acids. Germline V gene sequence: CDR1 MNHNY, CDR2 SVGAGI (reference sequence). V lost 8 bases to trimming and J lost 3 bases; unmatched junction nucleotides: 7. The chain's CDR3 is CASWGLARVYNEQFI. CDR3 DNA sequence: TGTGCCAGCTGGGGACTAGCGAGAGTCTACAATGAGCAGTTCATC.

As to this clonotype: This CDR3 fails to terminate in the conserved phenylalanine or tryptophan, so it likely reflects a read error. The chain is built from TRBV20-1 and TRBJ2-3; 10 bases line up with TRBD2. Germline V gene data show CDR1 as DFQATT and CDR2 as SNEGSKA (reference sequence). V was pared by 3 bases and J by 2 bases, with 11 bases of the junction left unmatched. CDR3 length equals 17 residues. The CDR3 DNA follows: TGCAGTGCTAGCGCCTCCGGTACTAGCGGGAACACAGATACGCAGTATTCT. It codes for CSASASGTSGNTDTQYS.

The V gene is TRBV4-2, the J gene TRBJ2-5; D remains unclear. This CDR3 is built from 14 residues. Germline V lookup: CDR1 LGHNA, CDR2 YNFKEQ. V lost 10 bases and J 5 bases, leaving 20 bases between the germline ends. CDR3 protein: CAKSQDGGWETQYF. CDR3 DNA: TGTGCCAAAAGCCAAGATGGTGGCTGGGAGACCCAGTACTTC.

Regarding this clonotype: The junction departs from the called germline gene at one end, perhaps through a read error. The rearrangement joins TRBV28 to TRBJ2-7; D ambiguous. Germline V gives CDR1 MDHEN, CDR2 SYDVKM. The CDR3 consists of 13 residues. CDR3 in amino acids: CASSLVDNYGQYF. The CDR3 nucleotides read TGTGCCAGCAGTTTGGTGGATAACTACGGGCAGTACTTC.

The chain employs TRBV11-3 and TRBJ2-5; D perhaps matches TRBD2 (7 bases). CDR3 length equals 13 residues. The V end lost 1 base, the J end lost 7 bases, and 10 bases lay between the germline ends. Germline CDR1 reads SGHNT; CDR2 reads YENEEA. The CDR3 DNA is TGTGCCAGCAGCTTAGGGGAGGGGGGGACCCAGTACTTC. This codes for CASSLGEGGTQYF.

The CDR3 DNA sequence: TGCGCCAGCAGCTTGGCCAGAGAGAAGGGGGAGACCCAGTACTTC. Protein sequence: CASSLAREKGETQYF. This rearrangement joins TRBV5-1 to TRBJ2-5; perhaps TRBD1 as D (5 bases). The CDR3 is made up of 15 amino acids. Germline values: CDR1 SGHRS, CDR2 YFSETQ. V was cut by 0 bases and J by 5 bases, with 14 bases left in between.

This clonotype was seen only once. Because the CDR3 is missing its conserved closing phenylalanine or tryptophan, this is likely a read error. The DNA is left out, because the CDR3 cannot be placed on it with certainty; the CDR3 is given as TCRdb lists it. The gene calls are TRBV6-5 and TRBJ2-7; the D call of TRBD2 is as the table states it, not checked on the DNA. The CDR3 spans 16 residues, counting both ends. From germline, CDR1 is MNHEY and CDR2 SVGAGI. CDR3 loop: CASSYSASGRRDEQYL.

As for this clonotype: It may be a read error: a sequence one base away is much more abundant. The chain combines TRBV12-3 or TRBV12-4 with TRBJ2-1; D is uncertain. This CDR3 is built from 10 residues. V was shortened by 8 bases and J by 11 bases, with 10 bases between the two germline ends. CDR3 coding DNA: TGTGCCAGCGGTTACAGTAAGCAGTTCTTC. Its protein is CASGYSKQFF.

This clonotype was detected only once. V is TRBV11-2 and J is TRBJ2-7, with a possible D match to TRBD1 (5 bases). V was trimmed by 4 bases and J by 5 bases, leaving 15 bases between them. The CDR3 length is 14 residues. From germline, CDR1 is SGHAT and CDR2 FQNNGV. CDR3 residues: CASSSLVAGNEQYF. The CDR3 nucleotides are TGTGCCAGCAGCTCCTTAGTGGCAGGGAACGAGCAGTACTTC.

Details on this clonotype: The junction does not match germline at one end; this may be a read error. The rearrangement links TRBV4-1 to TRBJ2-3; D call uncertain. CDR3 length: 15 amino acids. Looked up from germline, CDR1 is MGHRA and CDR2 is YSYEKL. The CDR3 DNA is TGCACCAGCAGCCAAGATTTCTACAGCACAGATACGCAGTATTTT. Translation: CTSSQDFYSTDTQYF.

About this clonotype: Since the CDR3 does not end with the conserved phenylalanine or tryptophan, this likely comes from a read error. The rearrangement joins TRBV29-1 to TRBJ2-1; 7 bases match TRBD1. This CDR3 contains 14 residues. Trimming took 5 bases from V and 2 from J; bases not matched to a gene: 6. The germline V gene encodes CDR1 SQVTM and CDR2 ANQGSEA. The CDR3 nucleotides are TGCAGCGTTCTCCGACAGGGAACCTACAATGAGCAGTTCCTC. It codes for CSVLRQGTYNEQFL.

As regards this clonotype: The junction departs from the called germline gene at one end, perhaps through a read error. The V gene is TRBV11-2, the J gene TRBJ1-2; no firm D call. Germline V lookup: CDR1 SGHAT, CDR2 FQNNGV. The CDR3 is made up of 14 amino acids. CDR3 protein: CASSTRIGDYGYTF. The CDR3 DNA reads as TGTGCTAGCAGCACGAGGATAGGAGACTATGGCTACACCTTC.

With regard to this clonotype: At one boundary the junction diverges from the germline segment, which might be a read error. The rearrangement uses TRBV20-1 and TRBJ2-1; D gene unclear. The CDR3 is made up of 13 amino acids. The germline V gene has CDR1 DFQATT and CDR2 SNEGSKA (reference sequence). The CDR3 loop is CSADRATLAEHFF. The CDR3 DNA follows: TGCAGTGCCGACCGGGCCACTTTGGCTGAGCACTTCTTC.

This clonotype was seen a single time. One end of the junction fails to match germline, which may point to a read error. The chain combines TRBV4-1 with TRBJ2-3, with no clear D. CDR1 MGHRA and CDR2 YSYEKL come from the germline V gene. This CDR3 comprises 15 residues. As DNA, the CDR3 is TGTGCCAGCAACAAACGCACCCCTAGCACAGATACGCAGTATTTT. Protein: CASNKRTPSTDTQYF.

V is TRBV6-5 and J is TRBJ2-6; 7 bases are shared with TRBD1. V gave up 0 bases and J gave up 11 bases; unmatched junction bases: 10. The germline gives CDR1 MNHEY, CDR2 SVGAGI. The CDR3 has 16 residues. The CDR3 protein is CASSYSMDSGTDVLTF. CDR3 bases: TGTGCCAGCAGTTACTCGATGGACTCTGGGACAGACGTCCTGACTTTC.

Turning to this clonotype: A read error may produce the germline difference seen at one junction end. This chain connects TRBV6-6 to TRBJ2-6; TRBD1 aligns across 8 bases. CDR1 MNHNY and CDR2 SVGAGI come from the germline V gene (reference sequence). The CDR3 consists of 14 residues. The CDR3 DNA follows: TGTGCCAACAGGGGGGACACTGGGGTCAACGTCCTGACTTTC. It translates to CANRGDTGVNVLTF.

A note on this clonotype: One junction end disagrees with the germline gene, perhaps due to a read error. The chain employs TRBV6-5 and TRBJ2-1; 9 nucleotides align to TRBD2. The germline gives CDR1 MNHEY, CDR2 SVGAGI. The CDR3 loop spans 16 amino acids. CDR3 protein: CASSRPAGGSYDEQFF. CDR3 sequence (DNA): TGTGCCAGCAGCAGACCAGCGGGAGGTTCCTACGATGAGCAGTTCTTC.

This clonotype was detected a few times. Since a much larger clone is just one base distant, this may be a read error. V is TRBV5-1 and J is TRBJ2-7; D gene ambiguous. Germline CDR1 is SGHRS and CDR2 is YFSETQ. The CDR3 runs 12 residues. Trimming shortened V by 7 bases and J by 0 bases, and 8 bases separated the two germline ends. The CDR3: CASGWSSYEQYF. The CDR3 DNA sequence: TGCGCCAGCGGCTGGAGCTCCTACGAGCAGTACTTC.

A word on this clonotype: Without the conserved terminal phenylalanine or tryptophan, this CDR3 likely stems from a read error. The rearrangement links TRBV11-2 to TRBJ1-1; D is possibly TRBD1 (5 bases). With 4 bases removed from V and 7 bases from J, the gap between germline ends came to 10 bases. The CDR3 extends over 12 amino acids. The germline V gene has CDR1 SGHAT and CDR2 FQNNGV. DNA of the CDR3: TGTGCCAGCAGCTCCTCAGGGAGTGAAGCTTTCTTG. Translated: CASSSSGSEAFL.

This clonotype has ten or more counts. The chain recombines TRBV5-4 with TRBJ2-3; 8 bases are shared with TRBD2. The junction had 10 bases not matched to a gene; V was cut back by 0 bases and J by 4 bases. The CDR3 is 17 amino acids. The germline V gene encodes CDR1 SGHNT and CDR2 YYREEE (reference sequence). In nucleotides, the CDR3 is TGTGCCAGCAGCTTGGATTCCCCGGGAGGGCCCGCAGATACGCAGTATTTT. Translated, it gives CASSLDSPGGPADTQYF.

This clonotype has just one count. The rearrangement joins TRBV20-1 to TRBJ2-7; 10 positions match TRBD2. The CDR3 is made up of 16 amino acids. Germline V gene sequence: CDR1 DFQATT, CDR2 SNEGSKA (reference sequence). In DNA form, the CDR3 reads TGCAATGGTAGTTCCGGACTAGCGGAGGGTAAGGACGAGCAGTACTTC. Translation: CNGSSGLAEGKDEQYF.